This is a list of T cell receptor beta chains from one sample in a study of PD-1 blockade in classical Hodgkin lymphoma. Measured with immunoSEQ multiplex PCR; TCRdb has only the in-frame clones, and not every one. The sample contains roughly 45,000 clones, approximately 70% of which appear only once. The source was peripheral blood mononuclear cells (PBMCs), collected before the second cycle of nivolumab. The receptors were gathered from a human donor with classical Hodgkin lymphoma. The CDR3 runs from the conserved cysteine through the conserved F or W. D genes are given only for firm matches. Only part of the rows carry a size: once, few, many, or a class if the clone is expanded.

TRBV9	TRBD1	TRBJ1-4	-	CASSVDGTGGEKLFF	TGTGCCAGCAGCGTAGATGGGACAGGGGGTGAAAAACTGTTTTTT
TRBV29-1	TRBD1	TRBJ2-1	-	CSVGQGPGNEQFF	TGCAGCGTTGGACAGGGGCCGGGCAATGAGCAGTTCTTC
TRBV29-1	-	TRBJ2-3	-	CSFPGITDTQYF	TGCAGCTTCCCGGGAATCACAGATACGCAGTATTTT
TRBV5-1	TRBD1	TRBJ1-1	few	CASSLNLGTGLTEAFF	TGCGCCAGCAGCTTGAACTTGGGGACAGGGCTCACTGAAGCTTTCTTT
TRBV5-1	-	TRBJ2-7	-	CASSLVRTDSYEQYF	TGCGCCAGCAGCTTGGTCCGGACAGACTCCTACGAGCAGTACTTC
TRBV30	TRBD1	TRBJ2-7	-	CAWHLTGTYEQYF	TGTGCCTGGCACTTGACAGGGACCTACGAGCAGTACTTC
TRBV9	TRBD1	TRBJ2-1	-	CASSSGQGGWGAPRNEQFF	TGTGCCAGCAGCTCCGGACAGGGTGGCTGGGGGGCCCCTAGGAATGAGCAGTTCTTC
TRBV11-2	-	TRBJ1-2	-	CASSFGTDYGYTF	TGTGCCAGCAGCTTCGGGACGGACTATGGCTACACCTTC
TRBV30	-	TRBJ2-5	-	CAWEGSDRETQYF	TGTGCCTGGGAGGGGTCGGACCGGGAGACCCAGTACTTC
TRBV9	-	TRBJ1-1	-	CASSEAGFSEAFF	TGTGCCAGCAGCGAGGCGGGTTTCTCTGAAGCTTTCTTT
TRBV25-1	-	TRBJ2-2	-	CASSDLGFGELFF	TGTGCCAGCAGTGACCTGGGGTTCGGGGAGCTGTTTTTT